This TCR beta chain was documented in a study of T-cell memory formation after mild COVID-19. Each CDR3 protein is one row after TCRdb ran MiXCR on the 5' RACE reads. The data hold 550,000 to 650,000 distinct CDR3 sequences, with around 15% observed a single time. This clonotype has a count of ten or more. The antigen is undetermined. This CDR3 region has 17 residues. Germline-derived CDR1 and CDR2 are LGHDT and YNNKEL (reference sequence). V was cut by 0 bases and J by 2 bases, with 15 bases left in between. Study-wide findings and caveats: Clones contracting day 15 to 85 were balanced CD4/CD8; later expanders leaned CD4+. Among clones peaking at day 37 in the second wave, SARS-CoV-2 specificity remained unconfirmed.

The chain is built from TRBV3-1 and TRBJ2-3; D remains unclear. The TCR comes from an adult woman who had mild COVID-19 (a few samples of this study predate the infection). Cell type and time point are not known. Material for sequencing was PBMCs or a T cell subset sorted from them (not recorded which). CDR3 nucleotide sequence: TGTGCCAGCAGCCAAGATAGGGCTAAGCATCTCACAGATACGCAGTATTTT. This gives the protein CASSQDRAKHLTDTQYF.